This TCR beta chain emerged from a study of response to subunit inactivated influenza vaccine. Study-wide points: The authors proposed limited new T cell recruitment per seasonal influenza vaccination.

This clonotype was detected only a few times. Its antigen is currently unknown. The germline V and J ends were trimmed by 4 bases and 10 bases, with 8 bases remaining between them. CDR3 length: 12 amino acids. Germline V CDR1 and CDR2: MGHDK, SYGVNS. TCRdb reprocessed the RT-PCR reads via MiXCR and lists one record per CDR3 protein. The table lists roughly 760,000 distinct CDR3 sequences, 21% of them singletons. The V call is TRBV25-1, the J call TRBJ1-6; D unresolved. The receptor was isolated from a man in his forties or fifties who received an inactivated influenza vaccine. Specimen: PBMCs from blood, collected about 5 days after vaccination. CDR3 coding DNA: TGTGCCAGCAGTGGCGAAGGGTCACCCCTCCACTTT. Amino acids: CASSGEGSPLHF.